The 18 T cell receptor beta chains below all came from one sample that was sequenced in a study of early T cells in non-severe SARS-CoV-2 infection. A single record per CDR3 protein comes from TCRdb applying MiXCR to the 5' RACE reads. This table has about 97,000 distinct CDR3 sequences, about an eighth appearing once. Sequencing input: whole blood. Receptor source: an adult who was a healthcare worker with PCR-confirmed SARS-CoV-2 infection or an uninfected control (not recorded which).

The rearrangement joins TRBV3-1 to TRBJ2-1; D gene ambiguous. Germline assignment: CDR1 LGHDT and CDR2 YNNKEL (reference sequence). V gave up 1 base and J gave up 12 bases, with 16 bases separating them. CDR3 length: 14 residues. The CDR3 DNA follows: TGTGCCAGCAGCCAAGGTCTGACGACACGATGGCAGTTCTTC. This encodes CASSQGLTTRWQFF.

The chain combines TRBV20-1 with TRBJ1-2; D call uncertain. V lost 2 bases and J 0 bases, leaving 16 bases between the germline ends. Looked up from germline, CDR1 is DFQATT and CDR2 is SNEGSKA (reference sequence). The CDR3 extends over 16 amino acids. The CDR3 DNA sequence: TGCAGTGCTAGAAGAGACGTCGATCCTCCTAACTATGGCTACACCTTC. Encoded protein: CSARRDVDPPNYGYTF.

This clonotype has ten or more counts. V and J are TRBV14 and TRBJ2-2, with unresolved D. This CDR3 is built from 15 residues. Germline CDR1 SGHDN, CDR2 FVKESK. V was clipped by 0 bases and J by 6 bases, with 11 bases between them. The CDR3 reads CASSQEGIGPGELFF. DNA of the CDR3: TGTGCCAGCAGCCAAGAAGGGATAGGGCCCGGGGAGCTGTTTTTT.

There are a few counts of this clonotype. The V and J genes are TRBV28 and TRBJ2-3; no clear D. The CDR3 consists of 17 residues. V lost 3 bases and J 4 bases, leaving 20 bases between the germline ends. CDR1 MDHEN and CDR2 SYDVKM come from the germline V gene. DNA for the CDR3: TGTGCCAGCAGTTTCGGTCTCCTAGTATCGGTAGCAGATACGCAGTATTTT. This sequence encodes CASSFGLLVSVADTQYF.

This clonotype occurred once. The chain employs TRBV28 and TRBJ1-1; 10 bases align to TRBD1. This CDR3 is 17 amino acids long. From germline, CDR1 is MDHEN and CDR2 SYDVKM. V was pared by 5 bases and J by 1 base, with 10 bases of the junction left unmatched. The CDR3 is CASSPVPGQGTNTEAFF. The CDR3 nucleotides read TGTGCCAGCAGTCCCGTCCCGGGACAGGGGACGAACACTGAAGCTTTCTTT.

This chain connects TRBV5-4 to TRBJ2-5, with TRBD2 identical over 9 bases. From germline, CDR1 is SGHNT and CDR2 YYREEE (reference sequence). The V segment lost 4 bases and the J segment 3 bases; nucleotides outside the gene matches: 16. The CDR3 is made up of 18 amino acids. The CDR3 region is CASSPLPSGKGREETQYF. For the CDR3, the DNA is TGTGCCAGCAGCCCGCTCCCTAGCGGGAAGGGTAGGGAAGAGACCCAGTACTTC.

This clonotype was observed at least ten times. The genes are TRBV7-9 and TRBJ2-5, with 7 nucleotides matching TRBD2. After removal of 8 bases from V and 5 bases from J, the junction contained 14 bases not matched to a gene. The CDR3 is made up of 15 amino acids. Germline CDR1 is SEHNR and CDR2 is FQNEAQ (reference sequence). The CDR3 here is CASGTTGGTGETQYF. In nucleotides, the CDR3 is TGTGCCAGCGGGACGACCGGGGGGACGGGGGAGACCCAGTACTTC.

This clonotype was seen only a few times. The CDR3 is CASSYSGETQYF. CDR3 nucleotide sequence: TGTGCCAGCAGCTATAGCGGAGAGACCCAGTACTTC. The chain is built from TRBV5-5 and TRBJ2-5; TRBD2 is a possible D gene (6 bases). Trimming removed 3 bases from V and 4 bases from J, with 7 bases in between. The CDR3 extends over 12 amino acids. Germline V gene sequence: CDR1 SGHKS, CDR2 YYEKEE (reference sequence).

The CDR3 here is CASSWGVNFDEKLFF. Written as DNA, the CDR3 is TGTGCCAGCAGTTGGGGTGTCAACTTCGATGAAAAACTGTTTTTT. This chain connects TRBV12-3 or TRBV12-4 to TRBJ1-4; D is uncertain. The CDR3 length is 15 residues. V lost 4 bases and J lost 6, with 15 bases in between.

In its sample, this clonotype was seen many times. This chain connects TRBV7-9 to TRBJ2-6; the D gene is possibly TRBD1 (6 bases). V was clipped by 6 bases and J by 2 bases, with 8 bases between them. The CDR3 covers 14 residues. CDR1 SEHNR and CDR2 FQNEAQ come from the germline V gene (reference sequence). The CDR3 protein is CASRSGAGANVLTF. CDR3 DNA sequence: TGTGCCAGCAGGTCAGGGGCTGGGGCCAACGTCCTGACTTTC.

This clonotype was observed many times. The chain combines TRBV4-1 with TRBJ2-1; 12 positions agree with TRBD2. The CDR3 length is 16 residues. V dropped 0 bases and J dropped 7; count of bases not matched to a gene: 4. CDR1 is MGHRA, CDR2 YSYEKL, per germline. CDR3 coding DNA: TGCGCCAGCAGCCAAGATGGCACTAGCGGGAGGAATGAGCAGTTCTTC. This sequence encodes CASSQDGTSGRNEQFF.

The V and J genes are TRBV7-2 and TRBJ2-5, with D possibly TRBD2 on 5 matching bases. The germline V and J ends were trimmed by 1 base and 2 bases, with 8 bases remaining between them. Germline values: CDR1 SGHTA, CDR2 FQGNSA. CDR3 length: 14 residues. CDR3 loop: CASSLVRTQETQYF. CDR3 sequence (DNA): TGTGCCAGCAGCTTAGTACGGACTCAAGAGACCCAGTACTTC.

This clonotype was seen at least ten times. V is TRBV20-1 and J is TRBJ2-5; TRBD1 or TRBD2 may be the D gene (5 bases each). The CDR3 has 13 amino acids. Trimming removed 6 bases at V and 4 bases at J, with 15 bases between. Germline V gene data show CDR1 as DFQATT and CDR2 as SNEGSKA (reference sequence). CDR3 in DNA: TGCAGTGCCGCGACAGCTGGGGGAGAGACCCAGTACTTC. As protein: CSAATAGGETQYF.

This clonotype was counted ten times or more. The chain links TRBV20-1 to TRBJ1-1; 8 bases are a match to TRBD1. This CDR3 spans 12 amino acids. With 0 bases clipped from V and 9 bases from J, the junction kept 3 bases outside the gene matches. Germline V lookup: CDR1 DFQATT, CDR2 SNEGSKA (reference sequence). This CDR3 reads CSARDGDRKAFF. The CDR3 DNA reads as TGCAGTGCTAGAGATGGGGACAGGAAAGCTTTCTTT.

This clonotype was found many times. The chain is built from TRBV9 and TRBJ2-1; perhaps TRBD2 as D (6 bases). The CDR3 runs to 16 residues. Per germline, CDR1 SGDLS and CDR2 YYNGEE. Between the trimmed V and J ends, which lost 4 bases and 3 bases, there was a span of 17 bases. This CDR3 is CASSKSGDLYYNEQFF. The CDR3, as DNA: TGTGCCAGCAGCAAATCGGGGGACCTCTACTACAATGAGCAGTTCTTC.

This clonotype was seen at least ten times. The chain links TRBV20-1 to TRBJ2-1, with TRBD2 identical over 8 bases. V shed 6 bases, J shed 0 bases, and the junction held 7 bases outside the gene matches. Germline V CDR1 and CDR2: DFQATT, SNEGSKA (reference sequence). The CDR3 is 15 amino acids. The CDR3 DNA sequence: TGCAGTGCGCCGGAGCGGGGGAGCTCCTACAATGAGCAGTTCTTC. It encodes CSAPERGSSYNEQFF.

CDR3 in amino acids: CASSMTRGQGTEAFF. CDR3 in DNA: TGTGCCAGCAGTATGACGAGGGGACAGGGGACTGAAGCTTTCTTT. The chain combines TRBV28 with TRBJ1-1, with TRBD1 matching over 10 bases. In germline, CDR1 is MDHEN, CDR2 SYDVKM. The CDR3 has 15 amino acids. J lost 5 bases, V lost 5 bases, and 8 bases had no gene match.

Notes on this clonotype: Germline and junction disagree at one end, which may indicate a read error. The chain carries TRBV12-3 or TRBV12-4 and TRBJ2-1; 11 bases agree with TRBD2. CDR3 length: 15 residues. The CDR3 nucleotides read TGTGCCAGCAGGGAGACTAGCGGGACCTACAATGATCAGTTCTTC. Its translation: CASRETSGTYNDQFF.